This is a list of T cell receptor beta chains from one sample in a study of long-term antiretroviral therapy in people with HIV. Repertoires were generated with immunoSEQ multiplex PCR, while TCRdb's copy carries only in-frame clones and drops some. The data contain around 20,000 clones, 80% to 85% of them singletons. This sample comprised unsorted PBMCs, obtained 0.1 years before starting antiretroviral therapy. Source of these receptors: a man aged 35 to 55 with HIV. The CDR3 runs from the conserved cysteine through the conserved F or W. Fields, in order: J gene, V gene, clone size, D gene, CDR3 DNA, CDR3 protein. D genes are given only for firm matches. The size entry is marked missing in some rows and otherwise reads once, few, many or a size class.

TRBJ1-2	TRBV29-1	NA	NA	TGCAGCGTTGGGGAGGGAACCTATGGCTACACCTTC	CSVGEGTYGYTF
TRBJ2-5	TRBV6-5	NA	NA	TGTGCCAGCACCATGAGACAGACCCAGTACTTC	CASTMRQTQYF
TRBJ2-7	TRBV19	medium-sized	NA	TGTGCCAGTAGCCCCCAGCGGTCTGACTACGAGCAGTACTTC	CASSPQRSDYEQYF
TRBJ1-2	TRBV5-6	NA	NA	TGTGCCAGCACCCAATACGTTCAGGGACGTGGCTACACCTTC	CASTQYVQGRGYTF
TRBJ2-1	TRBV5-8	NA	TRBD2	TGTGCCAGCAGCCTGGGCGGGGGATACGATGAGCAGTTCTTC	CASSLGGGYDEQFF
TRBJ1-3	TRBV28	NA	NA	TGTGCCAGCAGCACGTATGGAAACACCATATATTTT	CASSTYGNTIYF
TRBJ1-3	TRBV6-5	NA	TRBD1	TGTGCCAGCAGGCGTACAGGGGACTCTGGAAACACCATATATTTT	CASRRTGDSGNTIYF
TRBJ2-7	TRBV28	NA	NA	TGTGCCAGCAGTTTAATGGGGGCCGACCCCTACGAGCAGTACTTC	CASSLMGADPYEQYF
TRBJ2-7	TRBV7-2	NA	TRBD2	TGTGCCAGCAGCTCCGGGGTCGGGGGGACGGACGAGCAGTACTTC	CASSSGVGGTDEQYF
TRBJ1-4	TRBV4-1	NA	TRBD1	TGCGCCAGCAGCCTAACCCCCGGGACAGGGGACGAAAAACTGTTTTTT	CASSLTPGTGDEKLFF
TRBJ2-7	TRBV27	NA	NA	TGTGCCAGCAGTGCGGCCGGGACCGCCGGCGAGCAGTACTTC	CASSAAGTAGEQYF
TRBJ1-1	TRBV7-2	NA	NA	TGTGCCAGCAGCTTAGTAGAGGACATCAACACTGAAGCTTTCTTT	CASSLVEDINTEAFF
TRBJ2-1	TRBV10-3	NA	NA	TGTGCCATCAGTGAGTGGGTAGCCCGGACCCGGAATGAGCAGTTCTTC	CAISEWVARTRNEQFF
TRBJ1-2	TRBV5-6	once	NA	TGTGCCAGCACCCGGGGGGACGGGAACTATGGCTACACCTTC	CASTRGDGNYGYTF
TRBJ2-7	TRBV19	NA	NA	TGTGCCAGTAGTGCAGGGCTCTACGAGCAGTACTTC	CASSAGLYEQYF
TRBJ1-4	TRBV10-2	NA	NA	TGCGCCAGCAGGGGACATCCTGAAAAACTGTTTTTT	CASRGHPEKLFF
TRBJ1-1	TRBV2	few	NA	TGTGCCAGCAGTGATAGGGTAATTGAAGCTTTCTTT	CASSDRVIEAFF
TRBJ2-3	TRBV12-5	NA	NA	TGTGCTAGACCGGGGGAGGAAGAGGAGGGAGATACGCAGTATTTT	CARPGEEEEGDTQYF
TRBJ2-7	TRBV19	NA	TRBD2	TGTGCCAGTAGTACGACGGGGAGGGGTCTATCCTACGAGCAGTACTTC	CASSTTGRGLSYEQYF
TRBJ2-1	TRBV27	NA	NA	TGTGCCAGCAGTTCCCCGATCCGTCTCTACAATGAGCAGTTCTTC	CASSSPIRLYNEQFF
TRBJ2-1	TRBV6-4	NA	NA	TGTGCCAGCAGCGTTATCATCGGCAATGAGCAGTTCTTC	CASSVIIGNEQFF
TRBJ2-5	TRBV6-5	NA	NA	TGTGCCACTGCAGGGGTCTTGCAAGAGACCCAGTACTTC	CATAGVLQETQYF
TRBJ1-2	TRBV9	NA	TRBD1	TGTGCCAGCCGCGGGACAGTCGGCTACACCTTC	CASRGTVGYTF
TRBJ1-2	TRBV28	NA	NA	TGTGCCAGCAGGGACCTTGGGGTATATGGCTACACCTTC	CASRDLGVYGYTF
TRBJ2-5	TRBV7-2	once	NA	TGTGCCAGCAGCCTTAGGGAGGGGGGCCGAGAGACCCAGTACTTC	CASSLREGGRETQYF
TRBJ1-2	TRBV7-2	NA	NA	TGTGCCAGCAGCCCCCTCGGGGGGGCTAACTATGGCTACACCTTC	CASSPLGGANYGYTF
TRBJ2-5	TRBV7-6	NA	NA	TGTGCCAGCAGCCAGGCGAACGTCCAGACCCAGTACTTC	CASSQANVQTQYF
TRBJ1-1	TRBV7-2	NA	NA	TGTGCCAGCAGCTTCCAACAGGGTGTGACTGAAGCTTTCTTT	CASSFQQGVTEAFF
TRBJ2-7	TRBV11-2	NA	NA	TGTGCCAGCAGCTTAGATCTCCAGGGTTCCTATAGCTCCTACGAGCAGTACTTC	CASSLDLQGSYSSYEQYF
TRBJ2-1	TRBV7-2	NA	TRBD2	TGTGCCAGCAGCCGGCGGGTAGCGGGAGTAACCTACAATGAGCAGTTCTTC	CASSRRVAGVTYNEQFF
TRBJ1-6	TRBV4-3	NA	TRBD1	TGCGCCAGCAGCCAAATCTTCGGACAGGGCAACAATTCACCCCTCCACTTT	CASSQIFGQGNNSPLHF
TRBJ1-5	TRBV19	once	TRBD1	TGTGCCAGTAGGACAGGGGCTAAGGGGAGCAATCAGCCCCAGCATTTT	CASRTGAKGSNQPQHF
TRBJ2-7	TRBV6-5	NA	TRBD1	TGTGCCAGTAGGAGACAGGGGGGTTACGAGCAGTACTTC	CASRRQGGYEQYF
TRBJ1-5	TRBV5-5	NA	TRBD1	TGTGCCAGCAGCTCGTCGACAGGGATGAGCAATCAGCCCCAGCATTTT	CASSSSTGMSNQPQHF
TRBJ2-3	TRBV28	NA	NA	TGTGCCAGCAGAGAGGGGACAAGCACAGATACGCAGTATTTT	CASREGTSTDTQYF
TRBJ1-1	TRBV21-1	NA	NA	TGTGCCAGCATGGGTGGGGGCGGGAACACTGAAGCTTTCTTT	CASMGGGGNTEAFF
TRBJ2-2	TRBV10-2	NA	TRBD1	TGCGCCAGCAGGACAGGGTTGACCGGGGAGCTGTTTTTT	CASRTGLTGELFF
TRBJ2-1	TRBV11-2	NA	NA	TGTGCCAGCAGCCTACAAAGCGGGCGCTACTCCTACAATGAGCAGTTCTTC	CASSLQSGRYSYNEQFF
TRBJ1-1	TRBV18	once	NA	TGTGCCAGCTCAGCGGGGGGGCAGATGAACACTGAAGCTTTCTTT	CASSAGGQMNTEAFF
TRBJ2-5	TRBV28	NA	TRBD2	TGTGCCAGCAGTTTAGCCGGGGGGGCCCAAGAGACCCAGTACTTC	CASSLAGGAQETQYF